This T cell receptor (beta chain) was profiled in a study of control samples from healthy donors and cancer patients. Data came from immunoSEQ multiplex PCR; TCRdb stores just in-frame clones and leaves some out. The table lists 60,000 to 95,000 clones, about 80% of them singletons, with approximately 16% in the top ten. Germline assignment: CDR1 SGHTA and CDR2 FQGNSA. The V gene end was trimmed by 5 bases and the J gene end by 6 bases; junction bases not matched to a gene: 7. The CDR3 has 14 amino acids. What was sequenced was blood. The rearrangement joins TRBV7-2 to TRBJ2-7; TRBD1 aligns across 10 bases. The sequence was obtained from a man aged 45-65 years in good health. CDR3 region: CASSRDRGGGEQYF. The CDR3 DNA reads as TGTGCCAGCAGCCGGGACAGGGGCGGGGGCGAGCAGTACTTC.